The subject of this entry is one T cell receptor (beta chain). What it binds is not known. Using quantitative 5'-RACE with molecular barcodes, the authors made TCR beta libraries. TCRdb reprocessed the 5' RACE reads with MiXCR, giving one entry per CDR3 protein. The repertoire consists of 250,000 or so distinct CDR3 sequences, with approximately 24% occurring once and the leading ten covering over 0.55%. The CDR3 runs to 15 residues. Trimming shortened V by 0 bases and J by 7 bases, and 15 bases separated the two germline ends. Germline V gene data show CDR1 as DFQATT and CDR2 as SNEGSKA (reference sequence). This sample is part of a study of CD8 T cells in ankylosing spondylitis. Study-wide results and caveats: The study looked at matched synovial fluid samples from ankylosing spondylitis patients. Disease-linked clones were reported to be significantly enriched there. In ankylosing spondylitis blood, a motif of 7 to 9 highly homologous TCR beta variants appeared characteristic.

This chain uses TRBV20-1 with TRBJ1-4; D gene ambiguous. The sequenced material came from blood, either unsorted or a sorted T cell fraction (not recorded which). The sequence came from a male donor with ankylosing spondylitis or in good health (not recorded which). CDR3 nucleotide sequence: TGCAGTGCTAGAGATGGTGGCGCCGGTCGTGAAAAACTGTTTTTT. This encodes CSARDGGAGREKLFF.